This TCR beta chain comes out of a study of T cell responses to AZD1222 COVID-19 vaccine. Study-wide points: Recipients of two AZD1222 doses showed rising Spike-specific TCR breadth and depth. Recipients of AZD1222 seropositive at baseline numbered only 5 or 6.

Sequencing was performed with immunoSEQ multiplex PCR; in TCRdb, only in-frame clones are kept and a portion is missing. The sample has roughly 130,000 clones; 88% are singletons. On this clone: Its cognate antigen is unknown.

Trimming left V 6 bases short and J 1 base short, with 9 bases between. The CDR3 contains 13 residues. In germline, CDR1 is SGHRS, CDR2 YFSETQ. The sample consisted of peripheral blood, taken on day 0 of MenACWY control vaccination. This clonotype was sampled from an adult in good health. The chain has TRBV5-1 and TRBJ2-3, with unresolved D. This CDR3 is CASKAAGTDTQYF. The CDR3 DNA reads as TGCGCCAGCAAGGCGGCCGGCACAGATACGCAGTATTTT.